The 5 T cell receptor beta chains listed next were all sequenced from one sample in a study of T-cell memory formation after mild COVID-19. TCRdb re-called the 5' RACE reads through MiXCR, storing one row per CDR3 protein. The sample holds 400,000 to 500,000 distinct CDR3 sequences, approximately 25% seen once. The sequencing sample was made of PBMCs or a T cell subset sorted from them (not recorded which). These receptors all come from an adult woman who had mild COVID-19 (a few samples of this study predate the infection). Cell type and time point are not known.

This chain connects TRBV21-1 to TRBJ2-7. TRBV21-1 is noted as a pseudogene. The CDR3 is made up of 15 amino acids. DNA of the CDR3: TGTGCCAGCAGCAAAGCGGTTCGGCAGCCGTACGAGCAGTACTTC. This codes for CASSKAVRQPYEQYF.

The rearrangement links TRBV7-9 to TRBJ2-3, with TRBD2 identical over 8 bases. Germline CDR1 is SEHNR and CDR2 is FQNEAQ (reference sequence). The CDR3 has 16 amino acids. V was clipped by 0 bases and J by 7 bases; unmatched bases: 9. This CDR3 reads CASSLAQSGGPHTQYF. DNA for the CDR3: TGTGCCAGCAGCTTAGCTCAATCGGGGGGGCCGCATACGCAGTATTTT.

V is TRBV5-1 and J is TRBJ1-1; D is unresolved. The CDR3 runs to 14 residues. V was clipped by 6 bases and J by 0 bases, with 12 bases between them. CDR1 and CDR2 from the germline V gene are SGHRS and YFSETQ. CDR3 DNA: TGCGCCAGCACCACCTCGACTGTGAACACTGAAGCTTTCTTT. Translation gives CASTTSTVNTEAFF.

V gene TRBV13 combines with J gene TRBJ2-7, with 7 bases aligning to TRBD1. J was trimmed by 2 bases and V by 3 bases; bases with no gene match: 4. Germline CDR1 reads PRHDT; CDR2 reads FYEKMQ (reference sequence). The CDR3 has 14 amino acids. CDR3 sequence reads: CASSFGDSTYEQYF. The CDR3 DNA is TGTGCCAGCAGCTTTGGGGACAGTACCTACGAGCAGTACTTC.

This clonotype was counted only a few times. The chain couples TRBV9 to TRBJ1-1; a weak D match, TRBD1 (6 bases). CDR1 is SGDLS, CDR2 YYNGEE, per germline. Trimming took 0 bases from V and 2 from J, leaving 14 bases between them. The CDR3 is 16 residues long. CDR3 sequence (DNA): TGTGCCAGCAGCGTAGGAGGGGGGGGACCAAACACTGAAGCTTTCTTT. Encoded protein: CASSVGGGGPNTEAFF.